A selection of T cell receptor beta chains follows, all from one sample in a study of PD-1 blockade in classical Hodgkin lymphoma. Libraries were prepared by immunoSEQ multiplex PCR; TCRdb keeps only in-frame clonotypes and omits some of them. The profile covers tens of thousands of clones, with roughly four fifths appearing a single time and 15% to 20% taken by the ten largest. This material consisted of peripheral blood mononuclear cells (PBMCs), taken before the fourth cycle of nivolumab. The receptor set was obtained from a human donor with classical Hodgkin lymphoma. CDR3s include the opening cysteine and the closing phenylalanine or tryptophan. D genes are given only for firm matches. Clone size is shown for a subset of rows, as once, few, many or a class of expanded clone.

d_call: NA
cdr3_length: 16
v_call: TRBV12-2
clone_size: once
j_call: TRBJ1-2
cdr3_nt: TGTGCAAGTCGCGAAGACCCAACAGAACGAACCAGTGGCTACACCTTC
cdr3_aa: CASREDPTERTSGYTF

d_call: NA
cdr3_length: 13
v_call: TRBV12-5
clone_size: NA
j_call: TRBJ1-2
cdr3_nt: TGTGCTAGTGGAACAGGCCTACTGGAGGGCTACACCTTC
cdr3_aa: CASGTGLLEGYTF

d_call: TRBD1
cdr3_length: 17
v_call: TRBV29-1
clone_size: medium-sized
j_call: TRBJ1-2
cdr3_nt: TGCAGCGTCCGTGGAGGAGAGACAGGGATCCCCTACTATGGCTACACCTTC
cdr3_aa: CSVRGGETGIPYYGYTF

d_call: TRBD1
cdr3_length: 14
v_call: TRBV9
clone_size: NA
j_call: TRBJ1-1
cdr3_nt: TGTGCCAGCAGCGTGGGACAGGGGAACACTGAAGCTTTCTTT
cdr3_aa: CASSVGQGNTEAFF

d_call: TRBD1
cdr3_length: 12
v_call: TRBV30
clone_size: NA
j_call: TRBJ1-5
cdr3_nt: TGTGCCTGGGACAGGGGCGCCCGGCCCCAGCATTTT
cdr3_aa: CAWDRGARPQHF

d_call: NA
cdr3_length: 14
v_call: TRBV4-1
clone_size: NA
j_call: TRBJ2-1
cdr3_nt: TGCGCCAGCAGCCCCAAAGGGAGCCCTTATGAGCAGTTCTTC
cdr3_aa: CASSPKGSPYEQFF

d_call: TRBD1
cdr3_length: 17
v_call: TRBV15
clone_size: NA
j_call: TRBJ2-7
cdr3_nt: TGTGCCACCAGCAGAGATGATTGGACAGGGAACTACTACGAGCAGTACTTC
cdr3_aa: CATSRDDWTGNYYEQYF

d_call: NA
cdr3_length: 14
v_call: TRBV5-1
clone_size: once
j_call: TRBJ1-4
cdr3_nt: TGCGCCAGCAGCTTTGAGGGGGATATTGGAAAACTGTTTTTT
cdr3_aa: CASSFEGDIGKLFF

d_call: NA
cdr3_length: 13
v_call: TRBV5-4
clone_size: NA
j_call: TRBJ1-4
cdr3_nt: TGTGCCAGCAGCTTTGGCACAGATGAAAAACTGTTTTTT
cdr3_aa: CASSFGTDEKLFF

d_call: NA
cdr3_length: 11
v_call: TRBV20-1
clone_size: NA
j_call: TRBJ2-7
cdr3_nt: TGCAGCCACCAGACAGCATACGAGCAGTACTTC
cdr3_aa: CSHQTAYEQYF

d_call: TRBD1
cdr3_length: 13
v_call: TRBV6-1
clone_size: NA
j_call: TRBJ2-1
cdr3_nt: TGTGCCAGCAGGAGGGGACAGTACAATGAGCAGTTCTTC
cdr3_aa: CASRRGQYNEQFF

d_call: TRBD1
cdr3_length: 13
v_call: TRBV5-4
clone_size: NA
j_call: TRBJ1-1
cdr3_nt: TGTGCCACCAGGGGGCTGATGAACACTGAAGCTTTCTTT
cdr3_aa: CATRGLMNTEAFF

d_call: NA
cdr3_length: 15
v_call: TRBV7-6
clone_size: NA
j_call: TRBJ2-6
cdr3_nt: TGTGCCAGCAGCCGACGGGTCTCTGGGGCCAACGTCCTGACTTTC
cdr3_aa: CASSRRVSGANVLTF

d_call: TRBD2
cdr3_length: 15
v_call: TRBV7-8
clone_size: NA
j_call: TRBJ2-3
cdr3_nt: TGTGCCAGCAGTTTTAGCGGGAGGGTAGCAGATACGCAGTATTTT
cdr3_aa: CASSFSGRVADTQYF

d_call: NA
cdr3_length: 14
v_call: TRBV7-2
clone_size: NA
j_call: TRBJ1-1
cdr3_nt: TGTGCCAGCAGCTTGGCGGGGGGTCGTCCGCGGGCTTTCTTT
cdr3_aa: CASSLAGGRPRAFF

d_call: TRBD1
cdr3_length: 15
v_call: TRBV4-3
clone_size: few
j_call: TRBJ1-2
cdr3_nt: TGCGCCAGCAGCCCTACCGACAGGGCGGGCTATGGCTACACCTTC
cdr3_aa: CASSPTDRAGYGYTF

d_call: NA
cdr3_length: 13
v_call: TRBV5-4
clone_size: NA
j_call: TRBJ1-6
cdr3_nt: TGTGCCAGCAGCTTGGTCGTGAATTCACCCCTCCACTTT
cdr3_aa: CASSLVVNSPLHF

d_call: NA
cdr3_length: 15
v_call: TRBV6-6
clone_size: NA
j_call: TRBJ1-1
cdr3_nt: TGTGCCAGCAGTAAGAACGGACCGGTCGGCACTGAAGCTTTCTTT
cdr3_aa: CASSKNGPVGTEAFF

d_call: NA
cdr3_length: 15
v_call: TRBV4-3
clone_size: once
j_call: TRBJ1-4
cdr3_nt: TGCGCCAGCAGCCCCCGGGGAACAACTAATGAAAAACTGTTTTTT
cdr3_aa: CASSPRGTTNEKLFF

d_call: TRBD1
cdr3_length: 16
v_call: TRBV10-3
clone_size: few
j_call: TRBJ1-2
cdr3_nt: TGTGCCATCAGTGAGTCGTGGAACAGGGGAGGCTATGGCTACACCTTC
cdr3_aa: CAISESWNRGGYGYTF

d_call: NA
cdr3_length: 14
v_call: TRBV6-5
clone_size: NA
j_call: TRBJ1-2
cdr3_nt: TGTGCCAGCAGTTACGGGGGAGAGGACTATGGCTACACCTTC
cdr3_aa: CASSYGGEDYGYTF

d_call: NA
cdr3_length: 13
v_call: TRBV18
clone_size: NA
j_call: TRBJ1-1
cdr3_nt: TGTGCCAGCTCATCGGAGGGGTTCACTGAAGCTTTCTTT
cdr3_aa: CASSSEGFTEAFF

d_call: NA
cdr3_length: 18
v_call: TRBV4-1
clone_size: NA
j_call: TRBJ2-3
cdr3_nt: TGCGCCAGCAGCCATCCGGGCTATAGGCTAGAAAGCACAGATACGCAGTATTTT
cdr3_aa: CASSHPGYRLESTDTQYF

d_call: NA
cdr3_length: 15
v_call: TRBV7-2
clone_size: NA
j_call: TRBJ1-6
cdr3_nt: TGTGCCAGCAGCTTAGCGCTGCCGGGCTCTGGAACCCTCCACTTT
cdr3_aa: CASSLALPGSGTLHF

d_call: NA
cdr3_length: 16
v_call: TRBV9
clone_size: few
j_call: TRBJ2-3
cdr3_nt: TGTGCCAGCAGCGTAGGTGGGCTAGCCTTCACAGATACGCAGTATTTT
cdr3_aa: CASSVGGLAFTDTQYF

d_call: NA
cdr3_length: 13
v_call: TRBV6-1
clone_size: NA
j_call: TRBJ1-2
cdr3_nt: TGTGCCAGCAGTGGTGAACAGGGAACGGGCTACACCTTC
cdr3_aa: CASSGEQGTGYTF

d_call: TRBD1
cdr3_length: 13
v_call: TRBV5-6
clone_size: NA
j_call: TRBJ2-5
cdr3_nt: TGTGCCAGCAGCTTGGCCAGGGGGGAGACCCAGTACTTC
cdr3_aa: CASSLARGETQYF

d_call: NA
cdr3_length: 17
v_call: TRBV10-1
clone_size: NA
j_call: TRBJ2-4
cdr3_nt: TGCGCCACCTTGGACGGCCCCCCGGGACCCCAACTCGACATTCAGTACTTC
cdr3_aa: CATLDGPPGPQLDIQYF

d_call: NA
cdr3_length: 14
v_call: TRBV30
clone_size: NA
j_call: TRBJ2-3
cdr3_nt: TGTGCCTGGAGAGGGGACGGACCTTCAGATACGCAGTATTTT
cdr3_aa: CAWRGDGPSDTQYF

d_call: NA
cdr3_length: 13
v_call: TRBV7-3
clone_size: NA
j_call: TRBJ2-1
cdr3_nt: TGTGCCAGCAGCTTATCCCAAAACAATGAGCAGTTCTTC
cdr3_aa: CASSLSQNNEQFF

d_call: NA
cdr3_length: 15
v_call: TRBV30
clone_size: NA
j_call: TRBJ2-2
cdr3_nt: TGTGCCTGGACTATTGGAAATTTCTACACCGGGGAGCTGTTTTTT
cdr3_aa: CAWTIGNFYTGELFF

d_call: NA
cdr3_length: 13
v_call: TRBV4-1
clone_size: NA
j_call: TRBJ1-6
cdr3_nt: TGCGCCAGCAGCCAAGACGGGGACTCACCCCTCCACTTT
cdr3_aa: CASSQDGDSPLHF

d_call: NA
cdr3_length: 14
v_call: TRBV6-5
clone_size: NA
j_call: TRBJ2-5
cdr3_nt: TGTGCCAGCAGTTACAGCCAGGTAGCAGAGACCCAGTACTTC
cdr3_aa: CASSYSQVAETQYF

d_call: NA
cdr3_length: 17
v_call: TRBV19
clone_size: NA
j_call: TRBJ2-5
cdr3_nt: TGTGCCAGTAGTATTGGCGTCCTGGGGCGGGGGCGAGAGACCCAGTACTTC
cdr3_aa: CASSIGVLGRGRETQYF

d_call: NA
cdr3_length: 13
v_call: TRBV4-3
clone_size: NA
j_call: TRBJ2-3
cdr3_nt: TGCGCCAGCAGCCATTACCCTAGCGATACGCAGTATTTT
cdr3_aa: CASSHYPSDTQYF

d_call: NA
cdr3_length: 13
v_call: TRBV5-1
clone_size: few
j_call: TRBJ1-1
cdr3_nt: TGCGCCAGCAGCCCCTTGGGGAACACTGAAGCTTTCTTT
cdr3_aa: CASSPLGNTEAFF

d_call: NA
cdr3_length: 15
v_call: TRBV7-8
clone_size: NA
j_call: TRBJ1-1
cdr3_nt: TGTGCCAGCAGCTTGCCTGCCAGGGTGAACACTGAAGCTTTCTTT
cdr3_aa: CASSLPARVNTEAFF

d_call: NA
cdr3_length: 14
v_call: TRBV5-6
clone_size: medium-sized
j_call: TRBJ1-5
cdr3_nt: TGTGCCAGCAGTCGCCGGACAGCCAGGGAGCCCCAGCATTTT
cdr3_aa: CASSRRTAREPQHF

d_call: NA
cdr3_length: 13
v_call: TRBV28
clone_size: NA
j_call: TRBJ2-3
cdr3_nt: TGTGCCAGCAGTTTACTGGCCACAGATACGCAGTATTTT
cdr3_aa: CASSLLATDTQYF

d_call: NA
cdr3_length: 13
v_call: TRBV27
clone_size: NA
j_call: TRBJ1-4
cdr3_nt: TGTGCCAGCAAATCGGGAGCCGGTGAAAAACTGTTTTTT
cdr3_aa: CASKSGAGEKLFF

d_call: TRBD1
cdr3_length: 15
v_call: TRBV7-8
clone_size: NA
j_call: TRBJ2-7
cdr3_nt: TGTGCCAGCAGCTTAATGGGACAGGGGGCTCACGAGCAGTACTTC
cdr3_aa: CASSLMGQGAHEQYF

d_call: TRBD2
cdr3_length: 18
v_call: TRBV4-1
clone_size: NA
j_call: TRBJ2-3
cdr3_nt: TGCGCCAGCAGCCTTTCATCGGGGGGCGGGAGGGCCGCGGATACGCAGTATTTT
cdr3_aa: CASSLSSGGGRAADTQYF

d_call: NA
cdr3_length: 15
v_call: TRBV4-2
clone_size: NA
j_call: TRBJ2-3
cdr3_nt: TGTGCCAGCAGCCCTACTGGGCTCAGCACAGATACGCAGTATTTT
cdr3_aa: CASSPTGLSTDTQYF

d_call: NA
cdr3_length: 16
v_call: TRBV5-6
clone_size: NA
j_call: TRBJ1-3
cdr3_nt: TGTGCCAGCAGCTCCGCGAGCAGGGTAAAGGGTACGGCCATATATTTT
cdr3_aa: CASSSASRVKGTAIYF

d_call: NA
cdr3_length: 14
v_call: TRBV7-9
clone_size: NA
j_call: TRBJ1-3
cdr3_nt: TGTGCCAGCAGGCCCCAGGGCCCTGGAAACACCATATATTTT
cdr3_aa: CASRPQGPGNTIYF

d_call: NA
cdr3_length: 12
v_call: TRBV5-6
clone_size: NA
j_call: TRBJ2-1
cdr3_nt: TGTGCCAGCAGCTTGGGGGGCCGAGAGCAGTTCTTC
cdr3_aa: CASSLGGREQFF

d_call: TRBD1
cdr3_length: 13
v_call: TRBV5-6
clone_size: NA
j_call: TRBJ1-1
cdr3_nt: TGTGCCAGCAGCTGGGACAGGTCCACTGAAGCTTTCTTT
cdr3_aa: CASSWDRSTEAFF

d_call: TRBD2
cdr3_length: 17
v_call: TRBV7-2
clone_size: NA
j_call: TRBJ2-1
cdr3_nt: TGTGCCAGCAGCTCCTTAGCGGGAGTTCTCCGGAGGAATGAGCAGTTCTTC
cdr3_aa: CASSSLAGVLRRNEQFF

d_call: NA
cdr3_length: 16
v_call: TRBV11-3
clone_size: few
j_call: TRBJ2-1
cdr3_nt: TGTGCCAGCAGTTACGGGCTCCCGGGACCCTACAATGAGCAGTTCTTC
cdr3_aa: CASSYGLPGPYNEQFF

d_call: NA
cdr3_length: 12
v_call: TRBV7-7
clone_size: NA
j_call: TRBJ2-1
cdr3_nt: TGTGCTAGCAGCCCCAAGGGGGGTGAGCAGTTCTTC
cdr3_aa: CASSPKGGEQFF

d_call: TRBD1
cdr3_length: 15
v_call: TRBV14
clone_size: NA
j_call: TRBJ2-5
cdr3_nt: TGTGCCAGCAGCCAAGATTGGCAGGGGGCAGAGACCCAGTACTTC
cdr3_aa: CASSQDWQGAETQYF

d_call: NA
cdr3_length: 15
v_call: TRBV2
clone_size: NA
j_call: TRBJ1-5
cdr3_nt: TGTGCCAGCACCCCAAGCCCGGCAGGAGGACAGCCCCAGCATTTT
cdr3_aa: CASTPSPAGGQPQHF

d_call: TRBD1
cdr3_length: 14
v_call: TRBV7-2
clone_size: once
j_call: TRBJ2-7
cdr3_nt: TGTGCCAGCAGCTTAGGGACAGGGTACTACGAGCAGTACTTC
cdr3_aa: CASSLGTGYYEQYF